This T cell receptor (beta chain) was obtained from a study of shared clonotypes between healthy human individuals. Only in-frame clones appear in the TCRdb table, and some are missing; sequencing was by immunoSEQ multiplex PCR. Counted here are about 2.1 million clones, 93% occurring once; the ten biggest clones make up approximately 1.6%. Germline lookup yields CDR1 SEHNR and CDR2 FQNEAQ (reference sequence). This CDR3 contains 16 residues. The ends were cut back, 3 bases at V and 2 bases at J, with 16 bases in the middle. Terminally differentiated effector memory CD45RA+ cells were excluded by CCR7 positive selection of CD45RO-negative cells.

Sequencing used naive CD8+ T cells from PBMCs. The sequence was obtained from a man aged 18-30 years in good health. Some clones in this sample may be carry-over from other donors' samples. The chain recombines TRBV7-9 with TRBJ1-1, with D perhaps TRBD1 (5 bases). The CDR3 DNA reads TGTGCCAGCAGCTTGGGGGGAGAGACCGACAACACTGAAGCTTTCTTT. This gives the protein CASSLGGETDNTEAFF. Full variable domain (missing parts from reference TRBV7-9 and TRBJ1-1): DTGVSQNPRHKITKRGQNVTFRCDPISEHNRLYWYRQTLGQGPEFLTYFQNEAQLEKSRLLSDRFSAERPKGSFSTLEIQRTEQGDSAMYLCASSLGGETDNTEAFFGQGTRLTVV.